This entry lists 22 T cell receptor beta chains sequenced from one sample in a study of a mutant IDH1 vaccine in newly diagnosed glioma. Specified time point: week 11, during vaccination. Each dose of the vaccine consisted of 300 ug of mutant IDH1 20-mer peptide, with topical imiquimod. These TCRs are of unknown antigen specificity. Assay: immunoSEQ multiplex PCR; the TCRdb copy retains only in-frame clones and omits some. The sample gives some 23,000 clones, approximately 80% of which show up once; approximately 8.3% is in the top ten. This specimen consisted of PBMCs, obtained from a glioma patient whose treatment included an IDH1 peptide vaccine. The receptors were sampled from a woman between 18 and 29 years old with glioma.

This rearrangement joins TRBV5-4 to TRBJ1-2; perhaps TRBD1 as D (6 bases). Germline lookup yields CDR1 SGHNT and CDR2 YYREEE (reference sequence). V dropped 0 bases and J dropped 3 bases, with 9 bases sitting between them. The CDR3 runs to 14 residues. CDR3 sequence reads: CASSLGGQDYGYTF. The DNA for the CDR3 is TGTGCCAGCAGCTTGGGGGGGCAAGACTATGGCTACACCTTC.

This clone was seen more than once but under ten times. J is TRBJ2-3 and V is TRBV7-6; 11 nucleotides align to TRBD2. Germline V gene lookup returns CDR1 SGHVS and CDR2 FNYEAQ. The V segment lost 9 bases and the J segment 1 base; nucleotides outside the gene matches: 6. The CDR3 is made up of 15 amino acids. Here the CDR3 reads CASFSGGAGTDTQYF. CDR3 in DNA: TGTGCCAGTTTTAGCGGGGGGGCCGGCACAGATACGCAGTATTTT.

The chain recombines TRBV14 with TRBJ1-4; tentatively, D is TRBD1 (6 bases). The CDR3 is 15 residues long. Trimming took 2 bases from V and 8 from J, leaving 15 bases between them. The germline gives CDR1 SGHDN, CDR2 FVKESK. The chain's CDR3 is CASSQWGQGGEKLFF. In DNA, the CDR3 is TGTGCCAGCAGCCAATGGGGGCAGGGAGGGGAAAAACTGTTTTTT.

This chain links TRBV5-4 with TRBJ1-4; D might be TRBD1 (6 bases). The CDR3 spans 15 residues. Trimming stripped 2 bases from V and 5 bases from J, with 13 bases between. The V gene's germline CDR1 is SGHNT and CDR2 YYREEE (reference sequence). CDR3 coding DNA: TGTGCCAGCAGCTTAGCCGCGGGGGGCAATGAAAAACTGTTTTTT. This sequence encodes CASSLAAGGNEKLFF. Together with reference TRBV5-4 and TRBJ1-4, the CDR3 gives the full variable domain: ETGVTQSPTHLIKTRGQQVTLRCSSQSGHNTVSWYQQALGQGPQFIFQYYREEENGRGNFPPRFSGLQFPNYSSELNVNALELDDSALYLCASSLAAGGNEKLFFGSGTQLSVL.

The rearrangement joins TRBV7-2 to TRBJ2-7; 8 bases agree with TRBD2. The CDR3 is 19 amino acids. V lost 0 bases to trimming and J lost 3 bases; unmatched junction nucleotides: 16. Germline V gene sequence: CDR1 SGHTA, CDR2 FQGNSA. DNA for the CDR3: TGTGCCAGCAGCTTAGCGAGGAAAAGCGGGAGCCCTCTCGTCTACGAGCAGTACTTC. Translating gives CASSLARKSGSPLVYEQYF.

The V gene is TRBV5-1, the J gene TRBJ1-1; no reliable D call. V shed 0 bases and J shed 4 bases, with 7 bases lying between them. The CDR3 runs 13 residues. Germline lookup yields CDR1 SGHRS and CDR2 YFSETQ. DNA for the CDR3: TGCGCCAGCAGCTTGGGGGAGGGCACTGAAGCTTTCTTT. Its protein is CASSLGEGTEAFF. The whole variable domain, filled in from reference TRBV5-1 and TRBJ1-1, reads KAGVTQTPRYLIKTRGQQVTLSCSPISGHRSVSWYQQTPGQGLQFLFEYFSETQRNKGNFPGRFSGRQFSNSRSEMNVSTLELGDSALYLCASSLGEGTEAFFGQGTRLTVV.

V and J are TRBV5-6 and TRBJ1-5; D is possibly TRBD1 (6 bases). The CDR3 totals 16 residues. The ends were cut back, 4 bases at V and 1 base at J, with 15 bases in the middle. Germline loops: CDR1 SGHDT, CDR2 YYEEEE. CDR3 region: CASSHTPGDSNQPQHF. The CDR3, as DNA: TGTGCCAGCAGCCATACACCAGGGGACAGCAATCAGCCCCAGCATTTT. The entire variable domain, with the rest obtained from reference TRBV5-6 and TRBJ1-5, is as follows: DAGVTQSPTHLIKTRGQQVTLRCSPKSGHDTVSWYQQALGQGPQFIFQYYEEEERQRGNFPDRFSGHQFPNYSSELNVNALLLGDSALYLCASSHTPGDSNQPQHFGDGTRLSIL.

The chain carries TRBV25-1 and TRBJ2-7; D perhaps matches TRBD1 (6 bases). Trimming took 4 bases from V and 1 from J, leaving 17 bases between them. The CDR3 totals 16 residues. CDR1 is MGHDK and CDR2 is SYGVNS in the germline V gene. The CDR3 spells CASSAKTGHGSYEQYF. The DNA of the CDR3 is TGTGCCAGCAGTGCCAAAACGGGACACGGATCCTACGAGCAGTACTTC.

The chain carries TRBV2 and TRBJ2-1, with D possibly being TRBD1 (6 bases). Per germline, CDR1 SNHLY and CDR2 FYNNEI. The CDR3 is made up of 13 amino acids. The V end lost 5 bases, the J end lost 8 bases, and 13 bases lay between the germline ends. CDR3 in amino acids: CASSPRGRDEQFF. In DNA, the CDR3 is TGTGCCAGCAGTCCCAGGGGACGGGATGAGCAGTTCTTC.

This sequence joins TRBV10-3 and TRBJ1-5, with TRBD1 matching over 7 bases. V was pared by 3 bases and J by 3 bases, with 5 bases of the junction left unmatched. CDR1 and CDR2 from the germline V gene are ENHRY and SYGVKD. CDR3 length: 15 amino acids. The CDR3 loop reads CAISDNRGNNQPQHF. DNA of the CDR3: TGTGCCATCAGTGATAACAGGGGAAACAATCAGCCCCAGCATTTT.

Note on this clone: One end of the junction does not line up with germline, which may come from a read error. The V and J genes are TRBV9 and TRBJ2-1; D tentatively fits TRBD1 or TRBD2 (5 bases each). The CDR3 consists of 16 residues. The V gene's germline CDR1 is SGDLS and CDR2 YYNGEE. DNA of the CDR3: TGTGCCAGCACCGTAGGGTGGGGGAGCTCCTACAATGAGCAGTTCTTC. It codes for CASTVGWGSSYNEQFF.

V is TRBV7-2 and J is TRBJ2-1; 7 positions match TRBD1. The CDR3 contains 15 residues. The germline gives CDR1 SGHTA, CDR2 FQGNSA. The J segment lost 2 bases and the V segment lost 5 bases, leaving 6 bases of the junction unmatched. The chain's CDR3 is CASSDRDSTYNEQFF. For the CDR3, the DNA is TGTGCCAGCAGCGACCGGGACAGCACCTACAATGAGCAGTTCTTC.

CDR3 DNA: TGTGTCTGGGGGGACATGAACACTGAAGCTTTCTTT. This gives the protein CVWGDMNTEAFF. This chain joins TRBV2 and TRBJ1-1; D possibly corresponds to TRBD1 (6 bases). The CDR3 spans 12 residues. Germline lookup yields CDR1 SNHLY and CDR2 FYNNEI.

V gene TRBV4-1 combines with J gene TRBJ1-3; D is undetermined. The CDR3 spans 16 residues. CDR1 and CDR2 from the germline V gene are MGHRA and YSYEKL. The V and J ends lost 0 bases and 0 bases respectively, with 9 bases between them. CDR3 nucleotide sequence: TGCGCCAGCAGCCAAGATGTACAGATCTCTGGAAACACCATATATTTT. Translation: CASSQDVQISGNTIYF.

The CDR3 sequence: CASTDGTGGYSNQPQHF. The CDR3 DNA sequence: TGTGCCAGTACCGACGGGACAGGCGGCTATAGCAATCAGCCCCAGCATTTT. The V gene is TRBV19, the J gene TRBJ1-5; 8 bases fit TRBD1. V lost 7 bases to trimming and J lost 0 bases; unmatched junction nucleotides: 11. The CDR3 length is 17 residues. Germline assignment: CDR1 LNHDA and CDR2 SQIVND (reference sequence).

In nucleotides, the CDR3 is TGTGCCAGCTCACCACCTGCGACAGGTTCCTCTGGAAACACCATATATTTT. Protein product: CASSPPATGSSGNTIYF. The V gene is TRBV18, the J gene TRBJ1-3, with D maybe TRBD1 (6 bases). V lost 0 bases, J lost 0 bases, and 12 bases lay in between. The CDR3 loop spans 17 amino acids. The germline V gene has CDR1 KGHSH and CDR2 LQKENI.

The chain employs TRBV18 and TRBJ2-6; the match to TRBD1 covers 7 bases. From germline, CDR1 is KGHSH and CDR2 LQKENI. V gave up 2 bases and J gave up 0 bases; unmatched junction bases: 7. The CDR3 sequence is 18 residues long. CDR3 DNA sequence: TGTGCCAGCTCACCAGATCCAGGGGGACCCTCTGGGGCCAACGTCCTGACTTTC. Protein: CASSPDPGGPSGANVLTF.

CDR3 residues: CASGGANQETQYF. The CDR3 bases are TGTGCCAGCGGGGGCGCGAACCAAGAGACCCAGTACTTC. J is TRBJ2-5 and V is TRBV7-9, with D possibly being TRBD1 (6 bases). The CDR3 is made up of 13 amino acids. Trimming cost V 8 bases and J 0 bases, with 10 bases left between them. Germline V gene data show CDR1 as SEHNR and CDR2 as FQNEAQ (reference sequence). Looking up the rest from reference TRBV7-9 and TRBJ2-5 gives the full variable domain: DTGVSQNPRHKITKRGQNVTFRCDPISEHNRLYWYRQTLGQGPEFLTYFQNEAQLEKSRLLSDRFSAERPKGSFSTLEIQRTEQGDSAMYLCASGGANQETQYFGPGTRLLVL.

This clone was found a few times. The CDR3 is CASTSQRGVEAFF. CDR3 DNA sequence: TGTGCCAGCACCAGCCAGAGGGGGGTGGAAGCTTTCTTT. V usage is TRBV5-8 and J usage is TRBJ1-1, with a possible D match to TRBD1 (6 bases). Germline CDR1 reads SGHTS; CDR2 reads YDEGEE. Deletions cut 6 bases from V and 8 bases from J, with 17 bases between. This CDR3 is built from 13 residues.

This chain connects TRBV5-1 to TRBJ2-5, with D tentatively TRBD1 (7 bases). Germline CDR1 SGHRS, CDR2 YFSETQ. CDR3 length: 17 residues. Between the trimmed V and J ends, which lost 6 bases and 5 bases, there was a span of 26 bases. CDR3 protein: CASKSQGGPNVPETQYF. CDR3 coding DNA: TGCGCCAGCAAAAGCCAGGGGGGCCCGAACGTTCCTGAGACCCAGTACTTC.

This clone was counted once. CDR3 nucleotides: TGTGCCAGCAGCTTAGTATCTGCGGGAGGGGTTGAGCAGTTCTTC. The encoded protein is CASSLVSAGGVEQFF. V gene TRBV7-9 combines with J gene TRBJ2-1; 9 bases line up with TRBD2. Losses at the gene ends were 1 base for V and 9 bases for J; bases not matched to a gene: 7. From germline, CDR1 is SEHNR and CDR2 FQNEAQ (reference sequence). This CDR3 has 15 residues.

V is TRBV10-3 and J is TRBJ2-1, with 8 bases matching TRBD2. V shed 2 bases, J shed 4 bases, and the junction held 4 bases outside the gene matches. The CDR3 has 15 residues. The V gene's germline CDR1 is ENHRY and CDR2 SYGVKD. For the CDR3, the DNA is TGTGCCATCAGTGAGAGCGGGGGAGGGTACAATGAGCAGTTCTTC. Its translation is CAISESGGGYNEQFF.